The rows below give T cell receptor beta chains drawn from one sample of a study of blood T cell repertoires in COVID-19. Clones were sequenced by immunoSEQ multiplex PCR, and TCRdb holds only the in-frame ones, with some missing. The sample lists 130,000 to 150,000 clones; 80% to 90% were seen once. The source material was peripheral blood. The receptors here all came from a man in his fifties or sixties who had recovered from COVID-19. The CDR3 runs from the conserved cysteine through the conserved F or W. D genes are given only for firm matches. Size is omitted from some rows. Given values are once, few, many or a class for expanded clones.

V	size	J	D	DNA	CDR3
TRBV29-1	NA	TRBJ1-1	TRBD1	TGCAGCGTTGCAGGACAGGGGGCTGCTGAAGCTTTCTTT	CSVAGQGAAEAFF
TRBV28	NA	TRBJ2-5	TRBD2	TGTGCCAGCAGTTCGACCAGCGGGGGACAAGAGACCCAGTACTTC	CASSSTSGGQETQYF
TRBV6-5	NA	TRBJ2-5	NA	TGTGCCAGCAGTTTTGGGGGGTCAGAGACCCAGTACTTC	CASSFGGSETQYF
TRBV9	NA	TRBJ2-1	NA	TGTGCCAGCAGCGTGCTCTCGGCAGGGGGGATTAATGAGCAGTTCTTC	CASSVLSAGGINEQFF
TRBV5-1	NA	TRBJ1-2	TRBD1	TGCGCCAGCAGCTTGGAGGGGACAGGGTCTGGCTACACCTTC	CASSLEGTGSGYTF
TRBV6-6	once	TRBJ2-3	NA	TGTGCCAGCAGTTATGGAACGGGGAGCACAGATACGCAGTATTTT	CASSYGTGSTDTQYF
TRBV6-5	NA	TRBJ1-2	TRBD1	TGTGCCAGCAGTTACACAGGGGGTGGCGGCTACACCTTC	CASSYTGGGGYTF
TRBV7-9	NA	TRBJ1-4	NA	TGTGCCAGCAGCGACCAGCGTGGAGGGGAAAAACTGTTTTTT	CASSDQRGGEKLFF
TRBV4-3	NA	TRBJ2-6	NA	TGCGCCAGCAGCCGCCAGTCGGGCTCTGGGGCCAACGTCCTGACTTTC	CASSRQSGSGANVLTF
TRBV9	NA	TRBJ1-4	TRBD1	TGTGCCAGCAGCGTAGAGACAGGGAGAGCAGCTAATGAAAAACTGTTTTTT	CASSVETGRAANEKLFF
TRBV6-5	NA	TRBJ2-3	NA	TGTGCCAGCGGCCTAGCTATAGGCACAGATACGCAGTATTTT	CASGLAIGTDTQYF
TRBV3-1/TRBV3-2	few	TRBJ1-5	NA	TGTGCCAGCAGCGCGCAAACAGATAGCAATCAGCCCCAGCATTTT	CASSAQTDSNQPQHF
TRBV5-6	NA	TRBJ1-2	TRBD1	TGTGCCAGCAGCTCCTGGACAGGGGCTTTCTATGGCTACACCTTC	CASSSWTGAFYGYTF
TRBV3-1/TRBV3-2	NA	TRBJ2-7	NA	TGTGCCAGCAGCCAAGATCTAGCCAGGGGGGACTACGAGCAGTACTTC	CASSQDLARGDYEQYF
TRBV5-1	few	TRBJ2-7	NA	TGCGCCAGCAGCTTGGCGGGAAACTACGAGCAGTACTTC	CASSLAGNYEQYF
TRBV27	NA	TRBJ2-2	TRBD1	TGTGCCAGCAGTTCCCCGGGACAGGGCATGAACACCGGGGAGCTGTTTTTT	CASSSPGQGMNTGELFF
TRBV4-3	NA	TRBJ1-5	NA	TGCGCCAGCAGCCAGAACAGCTACAATCAGCCCCAGCATTTT	CASSQNSYNQPQHF
TRBV6-2/TRBV6-3	NA	TRBJ2-5	TRBD1	TGTGCCAGCAGTTCTCCTAATCGGGACAGGGCTGAAGAGACCCAGTACTTC	CASSSPNRDRAEETQYF
TRBV6-1	NA	TRBJ2-3	TRBD2	TGTGCCAGCAGTGAACTAGCGGGGGGGCCAGATACGCAGTATTTT	CASSELAGGPDTQYF
TRBV19	NA	TRBJ1-2	TRBD1	TGTGCCAGTAGTATAGGACAGGGTGCTGGCTACACCTTC	CASSIGQGAGYTF
TRBV19	NA	TRBJ2-7	TRBD2	TGTGCCAGTAGTATAGAGGGACTAGCGGGGTCGCAGTACTTC	CASSIEGLAGSQYF
TRBV19	few	TRBJ2-7	NA	TGTGCCAGCCATATTATAGTGGAGGGGGCATCCTACGAGCAGTACTTC	CASHIIVEGASYEQYF
TRBV6-5	few	TRBJ2-7	TRBD1	TGTGCCAGCAGTAGCCGGGACAGGGGGTTATACGAGCAGTACTTC	CASSSRDRGLYEQYF
TRBV6-2/TRBV6-3	NA	TRBJ2-1	TRBD2	TGTGCCAGCAGTGATCAAAGCGGGGGGGTTGGGTTCTTC	CASSDQSGGVGFF
TRBV30	NA	TRBJ1-1	TRBD1	TGTGCCTGGAGAAGACCCGGACAGGGGACCTTGAACACTGAAGCTTTCTTT	CAWRRPGQGTLNTEAFF
TRBV4-1	NA	TRBJ1-1	TRBD1	TGCGCCAGCAGCCAACGGGACAGGGGTATGGTTGGTCGGAACACTGAAGCTTTCTTT	CASSQRDRGMVGRNTEAFF
TRBV5-4	NA	TRBJ2-1	TRBD2	TGTGCCAGCCGGACTAGCGGGGGCCGATACAATGAGCAGTTCTTC	CASRTSGGRYNEQFF
TRBV4-1	NA	TRBJ2-7	TRBD1	TGCGCCAGCAGCCACGGACAGGGTCGAGACGAGCAGTACTTC	CASSHGQGRDEQYF
TRBV10-2	NA	TRBJ2-2	TRBD2	TGCGCCAGCAGTGATCTCGCGGGGGGACTCGCGAACACCGGGGAGCTGTTTTTT	CASSDLAGGLANTGELFF
TRBV2	once	TRBJ1-1	NA	TGTGCCAGCAGTGAAGAGGAACAGCAAAACACTGAAGCTTTCTTT	CASSEEEQQNTEAFF
TRBV11-2	NA	TRBJ1-1	NA	TGTGCCAGCAGCCCTCGGACATTGAACACTGAAGCTTTCTTT	CASSPRTLNTEAFF
TRBV18	NA	TRBJ2-1	TRBD2	TGTGCCAGCTCCCCTTCGAGCGGGGGGGCCAATAAATACAATGAGCAGTTCTTC	CASSPSSGGANKYNEQFF
TRBV6-6	NA	TRBJ1-1	TRBD1	TGTGCCAGCAGTCTAGACAGGGCGAACACTGAAGCTTTCTTT	CASSLDRANTEAFF
TRBV29-1	NA	TRBJ1-2	TRBD1	TGCAGCGATCAGGGGGCGCGGTCTGGCTACACCTTC	CSDQGARSGYTF
TRBV3-1/TRBV3-2	NA	TRBJ2-3	TRBD2	TGTGCCAGCAGCCAAGATGGGGCTAGCGGTGATACGCAGTATTTT	CASSQDGASGDTQYF